The 6 T cell receptor beta chains presented below share a single source sample, sequenced in a study of cytomegalovirus exposure and HLA in healthy donors. Use of 60 Vbeta and 13 Jbeta primers characterized the PCR. Data came from immunoSEQ multiplex PCR; TCRdb stores just in-frame clones and leaves some out. This repertoire shows around 92,000 clones, around 74% found once; its top ten account for around an eighth. Sequencing used PBMCs. Every receptor here comes from a woman between 65 and 79 years old in good health and CMV-seropositive.

J is TRBJ2-5 and V is TRBV28; a possible D gene is TRBD1 (5 bases). Germline loops: CDR1 MDHEN, CDR2 SYDVKM. The CDR3 runs to 13 residues. V was pared by 7 bases and J by 3 bases, with 12 bases between. CDR3 DNA sequence: TGTGCCAGCACTAAGGACATAGAAGAGACCCAGTACTTC. Translation: CASTKDIEETQYF.

The chain employs TRBV2 and TRBJ2-7; TRBD1 matches 8 bases. After removal of 7 bases from V and 3 bases from J, the junction contained 8 bases not matched to a gene. Germline values: CDR1 SNHLY, CDR2 FYNNEI. The CDR3 consists of 14 residues. Here the CDR3 DNA reads TGTGCCAGCAAGAGGACAGGGTCAATCTACGAGCAGTACTTC. Amino acids: CASKRTGSIYEQYF.

The genes are TRBV4-3 and TRBJ1-2; D possibly corresponds to TRBD1 (5 bases). Germline CDR1 reads LGHNA; CDR2 reads YSLEER. V lost 0 bases and J 8 bases, leaving 16 bases between the germline ends. CDR3 length equals 15 residues. The CDR3 spells CASSQERQIRSGYTF. In nucleotides, the CDR3 is TGCGCCAGCAGCCAAGAACGACAGATACGGTCGGGCTACACCTTC.

CDR3 in DNA: TGTGCCAGCAGTTTACAAGGACAGGGGCACTCGACCCAGTACTTC. Its protein is CASSLQGQGHSTQYF. The gene calls are TRBV27 and TRBJ2-5, with TRBD1 matching 9 bases. Per the germline V gene, CDR1 is MNHEY and CDR2 is SMNVEV (reference sequence). Trimming removed 2 bases from V and 7 bases from J; junction bases left unmatched: 8. This CDR3 has 15 residues.

The chain links TRBV4-2 to TRBJ2-7; 7 bases align to TRBD1. V shed 1 base and J 4 bases; nucleotides not matched to a gene: 4. The germline V gene encodes CDR1 LGHNA and CDR2 YNFKEQ. The CDR3 is 14 amino acids. The chain's CDR3 is CASSQVTGVYEQYF. CDR3 DNA: TGTGCCAGCAGCCAAGTCACAGGGGTTTACGAGCAGTACTTC.

The chain recombines TRBV19 with TRBJ1-5, with D tentatively TRBD1 (5 bases). V was clipped by 3 bases and J by 4 bases, with 19 bases between them. The germline CDR1 and CDR2 sequences are LNHDA and SQIVND (reference sequence). There are 17 residues in the CDR3. The DNA of the CDR3 is TGTGCCAGTAGTATCCCCTCCGGCAGGGTCAAGAATCAGCCCCAGCATTTT. It codes for CASSIPSGRVKNQPQHF.